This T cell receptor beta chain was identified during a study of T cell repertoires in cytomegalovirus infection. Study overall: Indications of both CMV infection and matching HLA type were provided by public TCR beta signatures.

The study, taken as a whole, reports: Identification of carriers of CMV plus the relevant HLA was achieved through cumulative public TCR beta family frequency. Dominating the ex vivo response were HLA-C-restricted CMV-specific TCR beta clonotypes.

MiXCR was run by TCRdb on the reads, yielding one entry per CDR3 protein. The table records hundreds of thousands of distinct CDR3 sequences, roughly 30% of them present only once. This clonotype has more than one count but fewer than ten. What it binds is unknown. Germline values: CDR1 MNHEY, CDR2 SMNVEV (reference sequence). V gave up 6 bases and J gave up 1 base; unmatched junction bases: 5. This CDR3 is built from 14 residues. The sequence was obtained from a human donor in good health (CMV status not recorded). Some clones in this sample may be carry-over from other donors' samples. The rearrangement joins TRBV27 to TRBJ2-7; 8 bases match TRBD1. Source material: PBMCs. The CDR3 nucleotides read TGTGCCAGCAGGGGACAGGTGGAGTCCTACGAGCAGTACTTC. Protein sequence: CASRGQVESYEQYF.